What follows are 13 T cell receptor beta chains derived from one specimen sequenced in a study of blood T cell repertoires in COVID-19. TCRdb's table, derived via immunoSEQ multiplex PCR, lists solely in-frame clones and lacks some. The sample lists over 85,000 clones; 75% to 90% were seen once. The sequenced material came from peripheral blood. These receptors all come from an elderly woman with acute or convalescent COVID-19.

The chain's CDR3 is CASGGDSPLHF. CDR3 DNA sequence: TGTGCCAGTGGGGGGGATTCACCCCTCCACTTT. V and J are TRBV19 and TRBJ1-6; D perhaps matches TRBD1 (5 bases). Germline CDR1 and CDR2: LNHDA and SQIVND (reference sequence). With 8 bases removed from V and 8 bases from J, the gap between germline ends came to 7 bases. This CDR3 spans 11 amino acids.

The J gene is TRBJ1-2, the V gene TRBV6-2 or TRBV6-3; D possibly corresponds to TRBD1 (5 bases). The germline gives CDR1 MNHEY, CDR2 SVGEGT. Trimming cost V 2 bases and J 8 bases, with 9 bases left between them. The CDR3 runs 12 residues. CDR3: CASSYRGTGYTF. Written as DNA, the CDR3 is TGTGCCAGCAGTTACCGGGGGACGGGCTACACCTTC.

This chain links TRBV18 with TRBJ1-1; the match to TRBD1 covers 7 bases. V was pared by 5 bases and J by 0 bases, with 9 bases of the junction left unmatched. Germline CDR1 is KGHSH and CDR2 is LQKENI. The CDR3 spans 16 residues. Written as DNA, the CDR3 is TGTGCCAGCTCATCAGGGGACAGCCTCATGAACACTGAAGCTTTCTTT. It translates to CASSSGDSLMNTEAFF.

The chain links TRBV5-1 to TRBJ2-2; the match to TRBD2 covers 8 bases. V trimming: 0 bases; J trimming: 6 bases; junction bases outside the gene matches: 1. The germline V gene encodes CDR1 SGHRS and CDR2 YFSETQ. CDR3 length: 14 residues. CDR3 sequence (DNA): TGCGCCAGCAGCTTGGAGGGACTAGCCGGGGAGCTGTTTTTT. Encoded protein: CASSLEGLAGELFF.

The CDR3 protein is CASSLSHPDTQYF. CDR3 bases: TGTGCCAGCAGTTTATCACATCCAGATACGCAGTATTTT. The chain links TRBV28 to TRBJ2-3; D is unclear. Germline CDR1 reads MDHEN; CDR2 reads SYDVKM. V lost 1 base and J 4 bases, leaving 6 bases between the germline ends. The length of the CDR3 is 13 residues.

CDR3 region: CASSLQDRADTQYF. DNA of the CDR3: TGTGCCAGCAGTTTACAGGACAGGGCAGATACGCAGTATTTT. The chain couples TRBV28 to TRBJ2-3; TRBD1 matches 8 bases. This CDR3 has 14 residues. Per the germline V gene, CDR1 is MDHEN and CDR2 is SYDVKM. V gave up 2 bases and J gave up 4 bases; unmatched junction bases: 2.

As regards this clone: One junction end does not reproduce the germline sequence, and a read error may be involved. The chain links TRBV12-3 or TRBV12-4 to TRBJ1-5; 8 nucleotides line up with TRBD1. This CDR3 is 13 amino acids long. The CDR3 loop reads CASSGQGKQPQHF. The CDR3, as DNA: TGTGCCAGCAGTGGACAGGGCAAACAGCCCCAGCATTTT.

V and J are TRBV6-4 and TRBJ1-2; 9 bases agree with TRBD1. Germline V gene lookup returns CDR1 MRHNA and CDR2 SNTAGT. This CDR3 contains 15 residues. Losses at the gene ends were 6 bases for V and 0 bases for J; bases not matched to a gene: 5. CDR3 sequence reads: CASRQQGASNYGYTF. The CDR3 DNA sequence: TGTGCCAGCAGACAACAGGGGGCGTCTAACTATGGCTACACCTTC.

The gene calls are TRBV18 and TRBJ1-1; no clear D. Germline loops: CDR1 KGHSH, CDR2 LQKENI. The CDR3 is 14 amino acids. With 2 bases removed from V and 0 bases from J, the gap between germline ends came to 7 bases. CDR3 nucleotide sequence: TGTGCCAGCTCACCATTGAGGGTGAACACTGAAGCTTTCTTT. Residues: CASSPLRVNTEAFF.

In DNA form, the CDR3 reads TGTGCCAGCTCACCACCGGGACAGGGAATCGGAAATGAAAAACTGTTTTTT. Its translation: CASSPPGQGIGNEKLFF. V is TRBV18 and J is TRBJ1-4; 9 nucleotides line up with TRBD1. V was pared by 0 bases and J by 5 bases, with 7 bases of the junction left unmatched. Germline lookup yields CDR1 KGHSH and CDR2 LQKENI. The CDR3 covers 17 residues.

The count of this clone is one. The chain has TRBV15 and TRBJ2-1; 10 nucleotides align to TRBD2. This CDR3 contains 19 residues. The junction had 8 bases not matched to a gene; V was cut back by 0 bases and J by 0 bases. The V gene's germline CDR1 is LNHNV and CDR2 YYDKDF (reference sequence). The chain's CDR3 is CATSRDNLAGAHSYNEQFF. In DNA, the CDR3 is TGTGCCACCAGCAGAGATAACCTAGCGGGGGCCCACTCCTACAATGAGCAGTTCTTC.

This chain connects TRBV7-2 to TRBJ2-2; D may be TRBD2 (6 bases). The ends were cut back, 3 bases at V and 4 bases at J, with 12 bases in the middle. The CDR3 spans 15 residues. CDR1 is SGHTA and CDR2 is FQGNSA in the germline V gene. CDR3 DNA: TGTGCCAGCAGCTTTGGGGGGTTGGTCACCGGGGAGCTGTTTTTT. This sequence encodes CASSFGGLVTGELFF. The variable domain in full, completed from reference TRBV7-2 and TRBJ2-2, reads GAGVSQSPSNKVTEKGKDVELRCDPISGHTALYWYRQSLGQGLEFLIYFQGNSAPDKSGLPSDRFSAERTGGSVSTLTIQRTQQEDSAVYLCASSFGGLVTGELFFGEGSRLTVL.

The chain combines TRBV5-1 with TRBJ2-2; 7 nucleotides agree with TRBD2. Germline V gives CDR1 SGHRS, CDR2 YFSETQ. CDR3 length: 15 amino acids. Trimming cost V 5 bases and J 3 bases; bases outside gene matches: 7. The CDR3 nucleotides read TGCGCCAGCAGTTCACCGGGACTACACACCGGGGAGCTGTTTTTT. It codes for CASSSPGLHTGELFF.